This paragraph covers one T cell receptor beta chain sequence. This sample stems from a study of blood T cell repertoires in COVID-19. Background on the study: T cells, B-cell-depleted T cells, or PBMCs provided the cDNA or gDNA that served as material.

TCRdb keeps only in-frame clones here, not all; method: immunoSEQ multiplex PCR. The top ten hold approximately 2% of the sample, which has 200,000 to 300,000 clones, 70% to 85% seen once. The CDR3 runs to 15 residues. Trimming left V 4 bases short and J 0 bases short, with 13 bases between. The germline gives CDR1 MNHEY, CDR2 SVGAGI. Sequencing was carried out using peripheral blood. This clonotype originated in a man aged 35 to 55 who had recovered from COVID-19. V usage is TRBV6-5 and J usage is TRBJ2-7; TRBD1 might be the D (6 bases). In DNA, the CDR3 is TGTGCCAGCAGTTTCGGACAGCTCAGCTCCTACGAGCAGTACTTC. Protein: CASSFGQLSSYEQYF.